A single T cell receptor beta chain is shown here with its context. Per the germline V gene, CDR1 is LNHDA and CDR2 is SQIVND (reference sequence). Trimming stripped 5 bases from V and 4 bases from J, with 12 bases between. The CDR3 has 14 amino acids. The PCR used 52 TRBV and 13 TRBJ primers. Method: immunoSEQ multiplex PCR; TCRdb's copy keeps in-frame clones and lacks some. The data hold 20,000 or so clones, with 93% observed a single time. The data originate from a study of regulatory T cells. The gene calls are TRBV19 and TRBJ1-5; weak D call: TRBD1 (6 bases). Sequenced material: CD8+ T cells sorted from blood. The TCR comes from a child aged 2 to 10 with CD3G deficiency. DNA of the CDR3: TGTGCCAGTAGTCCTGGGACACCAAATCAGCCCCAGCATTTT. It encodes CASSPGTPNQPQHF. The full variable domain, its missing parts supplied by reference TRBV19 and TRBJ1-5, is DGGITQSPKYLFRKEGQNVTLSCEQNLNHDAMYWYRQDPGQGLRLIYYSQIVNDFQKGDIAEGYSVSREKKESFPLTVTSAQKNPTAFYLCASSPGTPNQPQHFGDGTRLSIL.